The 24 T cell receptor beta chains below all came from one sample that was sequenced in a study of blood T cells in healthy people across ages. Then a second PCR, running about 6 to 12 cycles, was carried out with a sample-barcoded 5' primer and a J-beta primer mix. MiXCR, run by TCRdb on the 5' RACE reads, gives a single entry per CDR3 protein. The data show hundreds of thousands of distinct CDR3 sequences, more than 45% seen once. Sequenced sample: blood. The source of these receptors is a man aged 25 to 40 in good health.

V and J are TRBV4-2 and TRBJ1-1, with D unclear. This CDR3 has 14 amino acids. Germline V gives CDR1 LGHNA, CDR2 YNFKEQ. V was pared by 0 bases and J by 6 bases, with 11 bases between. For the CDR3, the DNA is TGTGCCAGCAGCCAAGACAGTGCCTCCCCTGAAGCTTTCTTT. This codes for CASSQDSASPEAFF.

This rearrangement joins TRBV10-2 to TRBJ2-7; TRBD1 matches 8 bases. Germline trimming cut 4 bases from V and 5 bases from J; bases unmatched to any gene: 4. The CDR3 is 13 residues long. CDR1 is WSHSY, CDR2 SAAADI, per germline. CDR3 loop: CASSATGDHEQYF. The CDR3 DNA is TGCGCCAGCAGTGCGACAGGGGACCACGAGCAGTACTTC.

This CDR3 is CSARDKRGGGYTF. The CDR3 nucleotides read TGCAGTGCTAGAGATAAAAGGGGAGGGGGTTACACCTTC. The chain is built from TRBV20-1 and TRBJ1-2; a weak D match, TRBD1 (6 bases). The germline V and J ends were trimmed by 0 bases and 11 bases, with 16 bases remaining between them. The length of the CDR3 is 13 residues. Germline-derived CDR1 and CDR2 are DFQATT and SNEGSKA (reference sequence).

The chain couples TRBV29-1 to TRBJ2-1; a weak D match, TRBD2 (6 bases). The CDR3 length is 13 residues. The V end lost 5 bases, the J end lost 7 bases, and 15 bases lay between the germline ends. The germline V gene has CDR1 SQVTM and CDR2 ANQGSEA. The CDR3 DNA is TGCAGCGTTTTGAGGACGGAGGGAAATGAGCAGTTCTTC. Its translation: CSVLRTEGNEQFF.

The chain recombines TRBV20-1 with TRBJ2-7, with 10 bases that match TRBD2. The V gene end was trimmed by 6 bases and the J gene end by 5 bases; junction bases not matched to a gene: 10. This CDR3 is built from 14 residues. CDR1 is DFQATT, CDR2 SNEGSKA, per germline (reference sequence). CDR3 region: CSAPMTSGFNEQYF. CDR3 coding DNA: TGCAGTGCCCCAATGACTAGCGGGTTTAACGAGCAGTACTTC.

The chain carries TRBV5-1 and TRBJ2-5; 14 bases fit TRBD2. J gave up 3 bases and V 2 bases, and 6 bases lay outside the gene matches. The length of the CDR3 is 17 residues. Germline CDR1 SGHRS, CDR2 YFSETQ. CDR3 nucleotides: TGCGCCAGCAGCTTCCTGATGGGACTAGCGGGAGAAGAGACCCAGTACTTC. Its translation is CASSFLMGLAGEETQYF.

The genes are TRBV5-1 and TRBJ2-6, with 7 bases aligning to TRBD1. The CDR3 consists of 16 residues. Germline CDR1 is SGHRS and CDR2 is YFSETQ. With V trimmed by 0 bases and J by 2 bases, 2 bases remained unmatched. CDR3 DNA: TGCGCCAGCAGCTTGGGAGGGGGCGCTGGGGCCAACGTCCTGACTTTC. Its protein product is CASSLGGGAGANVLTF.

The sample holds a few counts of this clonotype. The chain recombines TRBV20-1 with TRBJ2-7, with 9 positions matching TRBD2. CDR1 and CDR2 (germline): DFQATT, SNEGSKA (reference sequence). J lost 4 bases, V lost 0 bases, and 1 base had no gene match. CDR3 length: 13 residues. CDR3 residues: CSARDAGGYEQYF. Here the CDR3 DNA reads TGCAGTGCTAGAGATGCGGGGGGGTACGAGCAGTACTTC.

The rearrangement links TRBV28 to TRBJ2-7, with 8 bases lining up with TRBD2. Germline CDR1 and CDR2: MDHEN and SYDVKM. The CDR3 is 20 amino acids. J gave up 1 base and V 4 bases, and 21 bases lay outside the gene matches. The CDR3 reads CASSSKFLRSTGLVSYEQYF. The CDR3 DNA is TGTGCCAGCAGTTCAAAGTTTCTTCGTTCCACGGGACTAGTTTCCTACGAGCAGTACTTC.

The chain has TRBV27 and TRBJ1-4; a possible D gene is TRBD1 (6 bases). CDR1 is MNHEY, CDR2 SMNVEV, per germline (reference sequence). The CDR3 covers 13 residues. V lost 10 bases and J 3 bases, leaving 12 bases between the germline ends. CDR3 region: CATSGGPNEKLFF. The CDR3 DNA reads TGTGCCACATCTGGGGGCCCTAATGAAAAACTGTTTTTT.

V usage is TRBV7-9 and J usage is TRBJ1-1; D uncertain. The length of the CDR3 is 13 residues. The germline gives CDR1 SEHNR, CDR2 FQNEAQ (reference sequence). Trimming removed 4 bases at V and 6 bases at J, with 12 bases between. The CDR3 loop reads CASSSAGQSEAFF. The DNA of the CDR3 is TGTGCCAGCAGCTCAGCTGGGCAGTCTGAAGCTTTCTTT.

This clonotype occurred a few times. The chain couples TRBV29-1 to TRBJ2-1; TRBD1 might be the D (5 bases). The CDR3 covers 14 residues. CDR1 is SQVTM and CDR2 is ANQGSEA in the germline V gene. V dropped 7 bases and J dropped 1 base, with 14 bases sitting between them. CDR3 residues: CSAKLQGSYNEQFF. For the CDR3, the DNA is TGCAGCGCTAAGCTTCAGGGTTCCTACAATGAGCAGTTCTTC.

The chain employs TRBV14 and TRBJ2-5, with TRBD1 matching over 9 bases. V lost 3 bases, J lost 13 bases, and 12 bases stayed unmatched. CDR3 length equals 14 residues. The germline V gene encodes CDR1 SGHDN and CDR2 FVKESK. The CDR3, as DNA: TGTGCCAGCAGCCACGCCTCCGGGACAGGGAGTTCGTACTTC. It codes for CASSHASGTGSSYF.

J is TRBJ2-3 and V is TRBV3-1; the D gene is possibly TRBD2 (7 bases). The V and J ends lost 2 bases and 6 bases respectively, with 9 bases between them. There are 13 residues in the CDR3. The germline gives CDR1 LGHDT, CDR2 YNNKEL (reference sequence). CDR3 in amino acids: CASSQRGADTQYF. The CDR3 DNA is TGTGCCAGCAGCCAACGGGGGGCCGATACGCAGTATTTT.

This chain joins TRBV28 and TRBJ1-5; weak D call: TRBD1 (5 bases). The germline gives CDR1 MDHEN, CDR2 SYDVKM. Trimming left V 6 bases short and J 5 bases short, with 11 bases between. The CDR3 covers 13 residues. For the CDR3, the DNA is TGTGCCAGCAGCAGGGTCCTCGATCAGCCCCAGCATTTT. This codes for CASSRVLDQPQHF.

Of note for this clonotype: With a much larger clone just one base away, this may be a read error. The rearrangement joins TRBV7-9 to TRBJ1-1; tentatively, D is TRBD1 (5 bases). The CDR3 contains 12 residues. Germline V gene lookup returns CDR1 SEHNR and CDR2 FQNEAQ (reference sequence). This CDR3 is CANSLREAEAFF. CDR3 coding DNA: TGTGCCAACAGCCTCAGGGAGGCTGAAGCTTTCTTT.

This clonotype has more than one count but fewer than ten. V and J are TRBV20-1 and TRBJ2-5, with D perhaps matching TRBD1 (5 bases). Germline CDR1 DFQATT, CDR2 SNEGSKA (reference sequence). Deletions cut 5 bases from V and 9 bases from J, with 31 bases between. The CDR3 length is 17 residues. DNA for the CDR3: TGCAGTGCTTTATATTTCGCCAGGGCTGCCCAGAACGCGGCCCAGTACTTC. Translated: CSALYFARAAQNAAQYF.

The chain couples TRBV12-3 or TRBV12-4 to TRBJ1-2; D gene ambiguous. This CDR3 is built from 14 residues. Trimming stripped 5 bases from V and 8 bases from J, with 18 bases between. CDR3 in amino acids: CASSVDHTLRGYTF. CDR3 sequence (DNA): TGTGCCAGCAGTGTAGATCATACTTTGAGGGGCTACACCTTC.

The CDR3 loop is CSVRFTSEYNEQFF. The DNA for the CDR3 is TGCAGCGTCCGGTTCACTAGCGAATACAATGAGCAGTTCTTC. The rearrangement joins TRBV29-1 to TRBJ2-1; 7 nucleotides line up with TRBD2. Germline CDR1 and CDR2: SQVTM and ANQGSEA. CDR3 length equals 14 residues. V shed 6 bases, J shed 4 bases, and the junction held 9 bases outside the gene matches.

The chain links TRBV12-3 or TRBV12-4 to TRBJ2-1, with 8 bases identical to TRBD1. V dropped 7 bases and J dropped 6; count of bases not matched to a gene: 8. This CDR3 spans 14 amino acids. For the CDR3, the DNA is TGTGCCAGCAACGTCGGACAGGGAGGCAATGAGCAGTTCTTC. Its translation is CASNVGQGGNEQFF.

The J gene is TRBJ1-2, the V gene TRBV6-5; D may be TRBD1 (5 bases). Germline V gene sequence: CDR1 MNHEY, CDR2 SVGAGI. The CDR3 is made up of 14 amino acids. V was shortened by 6 bases and J by 3 bases, with 14 bases between the two germline ends. CDR3 sequence: CASSQNRRDYGYTF. The CDR3 region has the DNA TGTGCCAGCAGCCAGAACAGGCGTGACTATGGCTACACCTTC.

V gene TRBV20-1 combines with J gene TRBJ2-5; TRBD2 agrees at 10 bases. The length of the CDR3 is 16 residues. Looked up from germline, CDR1 is DFQATT and CDR2 is SNEGSKA (reference sequence). The trim removed 6 bases at V and 6 bases at J, leaving 16 bases unmatched. The CDR3 spells CSAIPFGGLARQTQYF. CDR3 in DNA: TGCAGTGCGATTCCTTTCGGGGGACTAGCGAGGCAGACCCAGTACTTC.

The chain has TRBV5-1 and TRBJ2-3; D remains ambiguous. Trimming left V 1 base short and J 6 bases short, with 6 bases between. Per germline, CDR1 SGHRS and CDR2 YFSETQ. This CDR3 comprises 12 residues. Here the CDR3 DNA reads TGCGCCAGCAGCTTGAATTTTGATACGCAGTATTTT. Protein product: CASSLNFDTQYF.

This clonotype has just a few counts. The chain joins TRBV7-9 to TRBJ1-1; D not resolved. V lost 5 bases and J 0 bases, leaving 19 bases between the germline ends. In germline, CDR1 is SEHNR, CDR2 FQNEAQ (reference sequence). The CDR3 runs to 17 residues. The CDR3 sequence: CASSPGPPQEMNTEAFF. The CDR3 DNA follows: TGTGCCAGCAGCCCTGGACCACCCCAAGAGATGAACACTGAAGCTTTCTTT.